The source of this T cell receptor beta chain is a study of shared clonotypes between healthy human individuals. Study conclusions and caveats: It was observed that roughly 5.5% of naive CD4 clonotypes were shared across four donors. Large depth notwithstanding, sorted-subset sequencing proved incomplete by rarefaction.

Details on this clone: Its target is not known.

Repertoires were generated with immunoSEQ multiplex PCR, while TCRdb's copy carries only in-frame clones and drops some. Of about 1.1 million clones listed, 70% to 80% were seen once; the top ten hold approximately 0.95%. Unmatched junction bases numbered 6, after V lost 5 bases and J lost 2 bases. This CDR3 spans 14 amino acids. The germline V gene encodes CDR1 SGHVS and CDR2 FNYEAQ. The chain has TRBV7-6 and TRBJ2-7; 7 bases are shared with TRBD2. Sequenced input: memory CD4+ T cells from PBMCs. Regarding subset: CD45RA-negative fraction. This receptor was identified in a man aged 18 to 35 in good health. Some clones in this sample may be carry-over from other donors' samples. CDR3 in amino acids: CASSPGLGTYEQYF. The DNA of the CDR3 is TGTGCCAGCAGCCCAGGACTAGGAACCTACGAGCAGTACTTC. The full variable domain, its missing parts supplied by reference TRBV7-6 and TRBJ2-7, is GAGVSQSPRYKVTKRGQDVALRCDPISGHVSLYWYRQALGQGPEFLTYFNYEAQQDKSGLPNDRFSAERPEGSISTLTIQRTEQRDSAMYRCASSPGLGTYEQYFGPGTRLTVT.